The 10 T cell receptor beta chains below were found in one sample sequenced in a study of neurological immune-mediated disorders. TCRdb re-analysed the 5' RACE reads in MiXCR, keeping a single row per CDR3 protein. The sample lists tens of thousands of distinct CDR3 sequences; around 9.7% were seen once. Stated time point: longitudinal time-point 2. The sample was PBMCs. The receptors shown here come from a man aged 30 to 45 in good health.

In this sample, this clonotype turned up many times. The rearrangement uses TRBV20-1 and TRBJ2-2; TRBD1 aligns across 7 bases. The CDR3 covers 14 residues. Germline lookup yields CDR1 DFQATT and CDR2 SNEGSKA (reference sequence). J was trimmed by 0 bases and V by 5 bases; bases with no gene match: 3. In nucleotides, the CDR3 is TGCAGTGCTGAGGGACAGCCGAACACCGGGGAGCTGTTTTTT. This encodes CSAEGQPNTGELFF.

This clonotype occurred many times. The chain uses TRBV5-1 and TRBJ2-2; possible D gene TRBD2, 6 bases. This CDR3 is built from 12 residues. Germline-derived CDR1 and CDR2 are SGHRS and YFSETQ. Trimming left V 4 bases short and J 9 bases short, with 10 bases between. The CDR3 DNA reads as TGCGCCAGCAGCGAGGACTATAGGGAGCTGTTTTTT. This codes for CASSEDYRELFF.

This clonotype was recorded at least ten times. This rearrangement joins TRBV20-1 to TRBJ1-5; 8 nucleotides line up with TRBD1. Germline-derived CDR1 and CDR2 are DFQATT and SNEGSKA (reference sequence). The CDR3 is 14 residues long. Trimming took 0 bases from V and 4 from J; bases not matched to a gene: 2. CDR3 nucleotide sequence: TGCAGTGCTAGAGATGGGACAGGAAATCAGCCCCAGCATTTT. Protein sequence: CSARDGTGNQPQHF.

Many counts were recorded for this clonotype. The rearrangement links TRBV7-2 to TRBJ2-7, with 7 bases matching TRBD1. The CDR3 length is 13 residues. The V gene's germline CDR1 is SGHTA and CDR2 FQGNSA. The V gene end was trimmed by 3 bases and the J gene end by 5 bases; junction bases not matched to a gene: 4. CDR3 DNA: TGTGCCAGCAGCTTCGCGGACAGGAACGAGCAGTACTTC. Its protein product is CASSFADRNEQYF.

This clonotype came up many times. V gene TRBV20-1 combines with J gene TRBJ1-6; D gene ambiguous. The CDR3 totals 14 residues. The ends were cut back, 6 bases at V and 0 bases at J, with 9 bases in the middle. The germline V gene encodes CDR1 DFQATT and CDR2 SNEGSKA (reference sequence). The CDR3 protein is CSAVPYSYNSPLHF. The CDR3 DNA reads as TGCAGTGCAGTACCGTACTCCTATAATTCACCCCTCCACTTT.

V is TRBV5-1 and J is TRBJ2-1; 10 bases line up with TRBD2. Germline V gene sequence: CDR1 SGHRS, CDR2 YFSETQ. The CDR3 runs 15 residues. Trimming at V came to 4 bases and at J to 8 bases, leaving 9 bases not matched to a gene. CDR3 nucleotides: TGCGCCAGCAGCCTGCTAGCGGGGGAGGTCCATGAGCAGTTCTTC. Its translation is CASSLLAGEVHEQFF.

This clonotype was counted ten times or more. The CDR3 spells CASSLDRGLGDTQYF. DNA for the CDR3: TGCGCCAGCAGCCTCGACAGGGGGCTAGGAGATACGCAGTATTTT. This chain joins TRBV5-1 and TRBJ2-3; TRBD1 aligns across 10 bases. The V segment lost 4 bases and the J segment 5 bases; nucleotides outside the gene matches: 7. The length of the CDR3 is 15 residues. Germline-derived CDR1 and CDR2 are SGHRS and YFSETQ.

This clonotype was detected a few times. CDR3 residues: CASSLFGQDYGYTF. The CDR3 DNA reads TGTGCCAGCAGCTTATTTGGACAGGACTATGGCTACACCTTC. This chain joins TRBV7-3 and TRBJ1-2; 7 nucleotides line up with TRBD1. Germline CDR1 and CDR2: SGHTA and FQGTGA. The CDR3 length is 14 residues. The V gene end was trimmed by 2 bases and the J gene end by 3 bases; junction bases not matched to a gene: 3.

This clonotype has ten or more counts. The rearrangement joins TRBV5-1 to TRBJ2-3, with D unresolved. V lost 1 base to trimming and J lost 1 base, with 10 bases between them. From germline, CDR1 is SGHRS and CDR2 YFSETQ. This CDR3 has 15 residues. CDR3 sequence reads: CASSLMVERTDTQYF. The DNA of the CDR3 is TGCGCCAGCAGCTTGATGGTGGAGCGCACAGATACGCAGTATTTT.

This clonotype occurred many times. J is TRBJ2-3 and V is TRBV5-1; 12 nucleotides match TRBD1. The germline CDR1 and CDR2 sequences are SGHRS and YFSETQ. The CDR3 runs to 17 residues. Trimming cost V 6 bases and J 4 bases; bases outside gene matches: 12. CDR3 nucleotides: TGCGCCAGCAACCCTCGGGACAGGGGGCGAGTCGCAGATACGCAGTATTTT. This translates into CASNPRDRGRVADTQYF.